This TCR beta chain was profiled in a study of lymphopenia after photon versus proton radiotherapy. General observations from the study: Under photons, naive T cells and diversity fell while effector/memory populations rose.

Clones were sequenced by immunoSEQ multiplex PCR, and TCRdb holds only the in-frame ones, with some missing. Counted here are 25,000 to 30,000 clones, over 80% occurring once; the ten biggest clones make up around 3.6%. The CDR3 covers 17 residues. V was pared by 6 bases and J by 4 bases, with 10 bases of the junction left unmatched. Germline lookup yields CDR1 SNHLY and CDR2 FYNNEI. Notes on this clone: As yet, its antigen is unknown.

The chain recombines TRBV2 with TRBJ2-1; 12 bases align to TRBD2. The sequence was obtained from a woman between 45 and 60 years old with pancreatic cancer. The material sequenced was peripheral blood, taken from a patient treated with photon-based radiotherapy. This CDR3 reads CASSHHALAGGYNEQFF. The CDR3 DNA reads TGTGCCAGCAGCCATCACGCCCTAGCGGGAGGGTACAATGAGCAGTTCTTC.